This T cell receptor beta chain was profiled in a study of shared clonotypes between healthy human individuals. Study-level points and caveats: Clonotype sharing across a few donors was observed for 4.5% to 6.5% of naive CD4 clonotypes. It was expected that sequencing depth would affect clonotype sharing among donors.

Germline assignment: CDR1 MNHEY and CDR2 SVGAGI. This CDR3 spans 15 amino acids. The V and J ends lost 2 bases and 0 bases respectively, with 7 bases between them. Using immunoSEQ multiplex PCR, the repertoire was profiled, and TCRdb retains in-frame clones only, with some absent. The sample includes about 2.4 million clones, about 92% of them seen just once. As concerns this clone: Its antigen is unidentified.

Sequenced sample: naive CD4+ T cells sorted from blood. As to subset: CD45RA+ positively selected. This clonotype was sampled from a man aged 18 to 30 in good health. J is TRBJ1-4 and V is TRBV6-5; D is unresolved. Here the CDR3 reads CASSYRMATNEKLFF. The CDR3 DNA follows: TGTGCCAGCAGTTACCGAATGGCAACTAATGAAAAACTGTTTTTT.